Below, 32 T cell receptor beta chains from the same sample are listed, as sequenced in a study of blood T cell repertoires in COVID-19. Profiling relied on immunoSEQ multiplex PCR, and the TCRdb table lists in-frame clones only, not all of them. The sample yields around 56,000 clones, around 80% seen once. The sample was peripheral blood. These receptor sequences come from a man aged 55 to 70 with acute or convalescent COVID-19.

The chain combines TRBV7-9 with TRBJ1-4, with 11 bases that match TRBD1. V lost 4 bases, J lost 7 bases, and 5 bases stayed unmatched. The CDR3 is 15 amino acids. The V gene's germline CDR1 is SEHNR and CDR2 FQNEAQ (reference sequence). The CDR3 region is CASSSRDRGFEKLFF. CDR3 bases: TGTGCCAGCAGCTCCCGGGACAGGGGGTTTGAAAAACTGTTTTTT.

The rearrangement joins TRBV6-5 to TRBJ1-2; the match to TRBD1 covers 9 bases. The V gene's germline CDR1 is MNHEY and CDR2 SVGAGI. This CDR3 has 15 residues. Unmatched junction bases numbered 9, after V lost 6 bases and J lost 4 bases. CDR3 coding DNA: TGTGCCAGCAGCCTAGAAGACAGGGGGGTCTATGGCTACACCTTC. Translated, it gives CASSLEDRGVYGYTF.

This clone was recorded a few times. The rearrangement joins TRBV7-3 to TRBJ2-2; 7 bases map to TRBD1. There are 15 residues in the CDR3. V trimming: 1 base; J trimming: 1 base; junction bases outside the gene matches: 0. Germline-derived CDR1 and CDR2 are SGHTA and FQGTGA. CDR3 in DNA: TGTGCCAGCAGCTTAAGGACAGGGAACACCGGGGAGCTGTTTTTT. It codes for CASSLRTGNTGELFF.

The chain is built from TRBV18 and TRBJ2-1; 7 nucleotides align to TRBD1. The CDR3 runs 14 residues. Germline V gene sequence: CDR1 KGHSH, CDR2 LQKENI. Trimming took 3 bases from V and 7 from J; bases not matched to a gene: 6. CDR3 nucleotide sequence: TGTGCCAGCTCACCGACAGGGCTGTCAAATGAGCAGTTCTTC. It yields the protein CASSPTGLSNEQFF.

The rearrangement links TRBV2 to TRBJ1-2; D may be TRBD1 (6 bases). The CDR3 runs 15 residues. V dropped 8 bases and J dropped 8 bases, with 24 bases sitting between them. The germline V gene has CDR1 SNHLY and CDR2 FYNNEI. CDR3 residues: CASRILRDTTYGYTF. CDR3 DNA: TGTGCCAGCCGAATACTCCGGGACACAACCTACGGCTACACCTTC. Looking up the rest from reference TRBV2 and TRBJ1-2 gives the full variable domain: EPEVTQTPSHQVTQMGQEVILRCVPISNHLYFYWYRQILGQKVEFLVSFYNNEISEKSEIFDDQFSVERPDGSNFTLKIRSTKLEDSAMYFCASRILRDTTYGYTFGSGTRLTVV.

The chain uses TRBV5-1 and TRBJ2-7; 8 bases align to TRBD1. The CDR3 has 13 residues. From germline, CDR1 is SGHRS and CDR2 YFSETQ. The ends lost 4 bases at V and 5 bases at J; junction bases unmatched: 5. CDR3 DNA: TGCGCCAGCAGCCGGCGGACAGGGCACGAGCAGTACTTC. It codes for CASSRRTGHEQYF.

The chain recombines TRBV30 with TRBJ1-3, with unresolved D. The CDR3 runs to 14 residues. In germline, CDR1 is GTSNPN, CDR2 SVGIG (reference sequence). V was pared by 0 bases and J by 2 bases, with 8 bases between. DNA of the CDR3: TGTGCCTGGAGTGTACCAGGTACTGGAAACACCATATATTTT. Encoded protein: CAWSVPGTGNTIYF.

The chain joins TRBV7-8 to TRBJ2-7, with D perhaps TRBD2 (5 bases). CDR1 is SGHVS and CDR2 is FQNEAQ in the germline V gene. V was shortened by 5 bases and J by 3 bases, with 11 bases between the two germline ends. CDR3 length equals 13 residues. The CDR3: CASSLRENYEQYF. The CDR3 DNA reads TGTGCCAGCAGCCTCCGGGAAAACTACGAGCAGTACTTC. Supplemented by reference TRBV7-8 and TRBJ2-7, the full variable domain reads GAGVSQSPRYKVAKRGQDVALRCDPISGHVSLFWYQQALGQGPEFLTYFQNEAQLDKSGLPSDRFFAERPEGSVSTLKIQRTQQEDSAVYLCASSLRENYEQYFGPGTRLTVT.

The chain employs TRBV4-2 and TRBJ2-2; 10 bases map to TRBD2. The V gene end was trimmed by 3 bases and the J gene end by 3 bases; junction bases not matched to a gene: 10. The CDR3 has 18 amino acids. CDR1 LGHNA and CDR2 YNFKEQ come from the germline V gene. The CDR3 sequence is CASSHGGAGGPDTGELFF. Written as DNA, the CDR3 is TGTGCCAGCAGCCACGGGGGAGCGGGGGGGCCTGACACCGGGGAGCTGTTTTTT.

The J gene is TRBJ2-3, the V gene TRBV12-5; 8 bases agree with TRBD2. V lost 5 bases, J lost 0 bases, and 4 bases stayed unmatched. In germline, CDR1 is LGHNT, CDR2 FRNRAP. The CDR3 has 15 residues. The CDR3 region is CASGPGTSSTDTQYF. CDR3 DNA sequence: TGTGCTAGTGGTCCAGGGACTAGTAGCACAGATACGCAGTATTTT.

The chain recombines TRBV6-5 with TRBJ2-4, with D possibly matching TRBD2 (7 bases). Per the germline V gene, CDR1 is MNHEY and CDR2 is SVGAGI. Between the trimmed V and J ends, which lost 2 bases and 3 bases, there was a span of 11 bases. The CDR3 is 15 residues long. DNA for the CDR3: TGTGCCAGCAGTTACGGGGGGGCCCTCAAAAACATTCAGTACTTC. Its translation is CASSYGGALKNIQYF.

The chain couples TRBV7-3 to TRBJ1-6, with D unresolved. The CDR3 totals 18 residues. Germline CDR1 SGHTA, CDR2 FQGTGA. The V end was cut by 11 bases, the J end by 4 bases, with 27 bases between. CDR3 region: CASTTQSGEPFYNSPLHF. CDR3 nucleotides: TGTGCCTCTACCACCCAATCCGGGGAGCCTTTTTATAATTCACCCCTCCACTTT.

This clone was detected many times. The V and J genes are TRBV19 and TRBJ1-2; TRBD1 aligns across 7 bases. This CDR3 has 17 residues. Germline-derived CDR1 and CDR2 are LNHDA and SQIVND (reference sequence). J gave up 4 bases and V 5 bases, and 16 bases lay outside the gene matches. DNA of the CDR3: TGTGCCAGTAGTGCACAGGGGACAGATGGCTTAGGCTATGGCTACACCTTC. Its translation: CASSAQGTDGLGYGYTF.

The rearrangement joins TRBV29-1 to TRBJ2-3, with 11 bases aligning to TRBD1. Germline V lookup: CDR1 SQVTM, CDR2 ANQGSEA. The CDR3 has 15 amino acids. V trimming: 3 bases; J trimming: 3 bases; junction bases outside the gene matches: 5. CDR3 DNA: TGCAGCGTTGAGCGGGACAGGGGGACGACAGATACGCAGTATTTT. Protein sequence: CSVERDRGTTDTQYF.

The chain uses TRBV19 and TRBJ2-3; 9 bases line up with TRBD2. The CDR3 consists of 14 residues. The V and J ends lost 10 bases and 4 bases, in that order; junction bases with no gene match: 9. From germline, CDR1 is LNHDA and CDR2 SQIVND (reference sequence). The CDR3 DNA sequence: TGTGCCACAGAGACCGCGGGGGGGTCAGATACGCAGTATTTT. This codes for CATETAGGSDTQYF. Using reference TRBV19 and TRBJ2-3 for the parts outside the CDR3, the full variable domain is DGGITQSPKYLFRKEGQNVTLSCEQNLNHDAMYWYRQDPGQGLRLIYYSQIVNDFQKGDIAEGYSVSREKKESFPLTVTSAQKNPTAFYLCATETAGGSDTQYFGPGTRLTVL.

Comment on this clone: A junction end diverges from the germline sequence, so it may reflect a read error. This chain connects TRBV7-7 to TRBJ2-7, with 8 bases matching TRBD2. This CDR3 region has 15 residues. Germline loops: CDR1 SSHAT, CDR2 FNYEAQ (reference sequence). The CDR3 reads CASSGAGGKSYEQYF. CDR3 sequence (DNA): TGTGCTAGCAGCGGGGCGGGGGGAAAGTCCTACGAGCAGTACTTC.

The chain couples TRBV7-2 to TRBJ1-6; TRBD1 is a possible D gene (5 bases). The V gene lost 5 bases and the J gene lost 10 bases, with 18 bases spanning the gap. Germline lookup yields CDR1 SGHTA and CDR2 FQGNSA. The CDR3 loop spans 15 amino acids. CDR3: CASSPGGRRGSPLHF. For the CDR3, the DNA is TGTGCCAGCAGCCCGGGTGGGCGTCGGGGGTCACCCCTCCACTTT.

The chain carries TRBV6-5 and TRBJ1-5; D ambiguous. The V end lost 5 bases, the J end lost 0 bases, and 8 bases lay between the germline ends. The CDR3 consists of 14 residues. Germline V lookup: CDR1 MNHEY, CDR2 SVGAGI. The CDR3, as DNA: TGTGCCAGCAGTCCGGTATATAGCAATCAGCCCCAGCATTTT. This translates into CASSPVYSNQPQHF.

V is TRBV6-1 and J is TRBJ2-7, with 12 positions matching TRBD2. There are 16 residues in the CDR3. From germline, CDR1 is MNHNS and CDR2 SASEGT. V lost 4 bases, J lost 3 bases, and 7 bases stayed unmatched. In DNA, the CDR3 is TGTGCCAGCAGTGCGGGACTAGCGGGCCACGGCTACGAGCAGTACTTC. This encodes CASSAGLAGHGYEQYF.

The V call is TRBV2, the J call TRBJ2-7; 7 nucleotides line up with TRBD1. The CDR3 contains 11 residues. The junction had 3 bases not matched to a gene; V was cut back by 10 bases and J by 3 bases. Germline loops: CDR1 SNHLY, CDR2 FYNNEI. The CDR3, as DNA: TGTGCCACCAACAGGGGCTACGAGCAGTACTTC. It translates to CATNRGYEQYF.

The chain is built from TRBV10-3 and TRBJ1-5; D remains ambiguous. The germline V and J ends were trimmed by 2 bases and 2 bases, with 10 bases remaining between them. This CDR3 is 15 amino acids long. Looked up from germline, CDR1 is ENHRY and CDR2 is SYGVKD. CDR3 coding DNA: TGTGCCATCAGTGAGCCGGGGAGGGGCAATCAGCCCCAGCATTTT. Its translation: CAISEPGRGNQPQHF.

This chain joins TRBV7-9 and TRBJ2-1, with 7 positions matching TRBD2. CDR3 length: 13 amino acids. After removal of 6 bases from V and 5 bases from J, the junction contained 4 bases not matched to a gene. CDR1 and CDR2 from the germline V gene are SEHNR and FQNEAQ (reference sequence). The CDR3 nucleotides read TGTGCCAGCAGGCGGGGGACTGACAATGAGCAGTTCTTC. Its translation: CASRRGTDNEQFF.

V usage is TRBV9 and J usage is TRBJ1-2, with a weak D call TRBD1 (6 bases). The ends were cut back, 4 bases at V and 5 bases at J, with 15 bases in the middle. This CDR3 region has 14 residues. In germline, CDR1 is SGDLS, CDR2 YYNGEE. Written as DNA, the CDR3 is TGTGCCAGCAGCATGGACAGATCAGGGTATGGCTACACCTTC. Translated, it gives CASSMDRSGYGYTF.

The chain recombines TRBV20-1 with TRBJ1-1; D perhaps matches TRBD1 (5 bases). Germline lookup yields CDR1 DFQATT and CDR2 SNEGSKA (reference sequence). The CDR3 runs 15 residues. The V gene lost 3 bases and the J gene lost 0 bases, with 14 bases spanning the gap. CDR3 in DNA: TGCAGTGCTAGTCCCCCAGGGCTCATGAACACTGAAGCTTTCTTT. Its protein is CSASPPGLMNTEAFF.

This clone was seen a handful of times. The chain carries TRBV3-1 (or the pseudogene TRBV3-2) and TRBJ1-1; no firm D call. The ends were cut back, 3 bases at V and 9 bases at J, with 14 bases in the middle. The CDR3 is 13 residues long. Germline CDR1 LGHDT, CDR2 YNNKEL (reference sequence). The CDR3: CASSQGTGVQAFF. The CDR3 DNA follows: TGTGCCAGCAGCCAGGGAACCGGGGTCCAAGCTTTCTTT.

The rearrangement links TRBV6-5 to TRBJ2-7; D remains ambiguous. V lost 6 bases and J lost 6, with 15 bases in between. Germline CDR1 and CDR2: MNHEY and SVGAGI. This CDR3 is built from 13 residues. The CDR3 DNA reads as TGTGCCAGCAGAATATCGTCGGTTGGCGAGCAGTACTTC. It encodes CASRISSVGEQYF.

The chain couples TRBV6-4 to TRBJ2-3; tentatively, D is TRBD2 (6 bases). The V gene lost 7 bases and the J gene lost 2 bases, with 13 bases spanning the gap. The CDR3 has 14 amino acids. Germline V gives CDR1 MRHNA, CDR2 SNTAGT. The CDR3 region is CASTGRKPTDTQYF. In nucleotides, the CDR3 is TGTGCCAGCACTGGGAGGAAGCCCACAGATACGCAGTATTTT.

The genes are TRBV29-1 and TRBJ1-2; 9 nucleotides agree with TRBD1. Looked up from germline, CDR1 is SQVTM and CDR2 is ANQGSEA. J gave up 4 bases and V 4 bases, and 7 bases lay outside the gene matches. CDR3 size: 14 residues. CDR3 sequence reads: CSVGRQGDSYGYTF. The CDR3 DNA reads as TGCAGCGTTGGGCGACAGGGGGACAGCTATGGCTACACCTTC.

In its sample, this clone was seen a few times. The chain links TRBV7-9 to TRBJ1-1, with 8 bases fitting TRBD1. Germline values: CDR1 SEHNR, CDR2 FQNEAQ (reference sequence). CDR3 length: 14 residues. V lost 7 bases and J lost 0; bases outside the gene matches: 4. CDR3 in amino acids: CASNNRGMNTEAFF. The CDR3 coding sequence is TGTGCCAGCAACAACAGGGGGATGAACACTGAAGCTTTCTTT.

The rearrangement links TRBV27 to TRBJ2-7; perhaps TRBD1 as D (6 bases). This CDR3 is built from 14 residues. Looked up from germline, CDR1 is MNHEY and CDR2 is SMNVEV (reference sequence). The ends were cut back, 5 bases at V and 0 bases at J, with 11 bases in the middle. CDR3 in DNA: TGTGCCAGCAGTGGACAGTCGTCCTCCTACGAGCAGTACTTC. This gives the protein CASSGQSSSYEQYF.

The chain couples TRBV28 to TRBJ1-6; D gene unclear. CDR3 size: 14 residues. Trimming cost V 7 bases and J 9 bases, with 16 bases left between them. Germline V gene lookup returns CDR1 MDHEN and CDR2 SYDVKM. The CDR3 sequence: CASIGGRVGSPLHF. The CDR3 region has the DNA TGTGCCAGCATTGGAGGGAGGGTAGGTTCACCCCTCCACTTT.

This chain joins TRBV6-5 and TRBJ1-2; 8 positions match TRBD1. Germline lookup yields CDR1 MNHEY and CDR2 SVGAGI. The CDR3 contains 12 residues. V lost 10 bases, J lost 4 bases, and 5 bases stayed unmatched. The CDR3 region is CATWDRRYGYTF. CDR3 bases: TGTGCCACCTGGGACAGGCGCTATGGCTACACCTTC.